This TCR beta chain was sequenced for a study of blood T cell repertoires in COVID-19. In the study overall: Acute and convalescent COVID-19 samples came from the United States, Italy and Spain. T cells, B-cell-depleted T cells, or PBMCs supplied cDNA or gDNA.

Germline CDR1 and CDR2: SQVTM and ANQGSEA. The CDR3 is 13 residues long. V lost 3 bases to trimming and J lost 0 bases, with 8 bases between them. Authors' data handling: Reference gene primer amplification yielded estimated nucleated cell counts. TCRdb keeps only in-frame clones here, not all; method: immunoSEQ multiplex PCR. V and J calls and clone size are those listed in that table; D and trimming were worked out from the DNA. This sample has about 74,000 clones, with around 90% found just once. The clonotype comes from a man aged 45-65 years with acute or convalescent COVID-19. Sequencing was carried out using peripheral blood. V gene TRBV29-1 combines with J gene TRBJ2-5; D may be TRBD1 (5 bases). CDR3 region: CSVETEYQETQYF. The CDR3 nucleotides read TGCAGCGTTGAGACAGAGTACCAAGAGACCCAGTACTTC.